The next 2 T cell receptor beta chains were all read from a single sample in a study of T cell clonotyping in hematopoietic cell transplantation. The sample's time point: recipient sample about 28 days before transplant, after cytoreduction. Method: immunoSEQ multiplex PCR; TCRdb's copy keeps in-frame clones and lacks some. The sample holds some 11,000 clones, roughly 90% seen once. The sample here was peripheral blood mononuclear cells, taken before stem cell transplant. The receptor source for this set is a woman between 35 and 50 years old with acute myeloid leukemia. Some clones in this sample may be carry-over from other donors' samples.

The V and J genes are TRBV19 and TRBJ1-2; tentatively, D is TRBD1 (6 bases). Germline loops: CDR1 LNHDA, CDR2 SQIVND (reference sequence). V gave up 3 bases and J gave up 3 bases, with 14 bases separating them. The CDR3 spans 15 residues. CDR3 sequence: CASSIGRQGHYGYTF. The CDR3 DNA reads TGTGCCAGTAGTATTGGGCGGCAGGGGCACTATGGCTACACCTTC.

The chain couples TRBV21-1 to TRBJ2-5; the table's D call, TRBD1, was not checked against the DNA. TRBV21-1 is deemed a pseudogene. This CDR3 is 18 amino acids long. The CDR3 DNA follows: TGTGCCAGCAGCACCTCCCGACTGGACAGGGTAAACCAAGAGACCCAGTACTTC. This gives the protein CASSTSRLDRVNQETQYF.